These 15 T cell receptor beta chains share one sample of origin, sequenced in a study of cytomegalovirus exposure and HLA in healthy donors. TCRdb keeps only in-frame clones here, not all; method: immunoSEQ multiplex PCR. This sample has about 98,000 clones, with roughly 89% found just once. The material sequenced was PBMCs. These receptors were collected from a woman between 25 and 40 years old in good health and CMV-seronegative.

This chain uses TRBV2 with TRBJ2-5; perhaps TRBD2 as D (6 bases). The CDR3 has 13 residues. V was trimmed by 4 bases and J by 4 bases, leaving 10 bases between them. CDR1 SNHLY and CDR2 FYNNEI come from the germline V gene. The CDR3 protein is CASSAGVGETQYF. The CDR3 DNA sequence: TGTGCCAGCAGTGCGGGGGTCGGAGAGACCCAGTACTTC. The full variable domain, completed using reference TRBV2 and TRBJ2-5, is EPEVTQTPSHQVTQMGQEVILRCVPISNHLYFYWYRQILGQKVEFLVSFYNNEISEKSEIFDDQFSVERPDGSNFTLKIRSTKLEDSAMYFCASSAGVGETQYFGPGTRLLVL.

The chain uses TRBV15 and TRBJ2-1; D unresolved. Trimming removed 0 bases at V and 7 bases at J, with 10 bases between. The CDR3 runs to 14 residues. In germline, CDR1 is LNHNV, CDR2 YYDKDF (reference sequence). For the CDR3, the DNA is TGTGCCACCAGCAGAGACCCGCTAGTAAATGAGCAGTTCTTC. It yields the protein CATSRDPLVNEQFF.

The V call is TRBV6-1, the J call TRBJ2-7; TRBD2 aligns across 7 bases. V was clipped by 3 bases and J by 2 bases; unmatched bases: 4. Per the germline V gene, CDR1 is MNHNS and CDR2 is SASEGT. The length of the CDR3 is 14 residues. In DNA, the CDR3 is TGTGCCAGCAGTGATTGGGGGGGAGCCTACGAGCAGTACTTC. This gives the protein CASSDWGGAYEQYF.

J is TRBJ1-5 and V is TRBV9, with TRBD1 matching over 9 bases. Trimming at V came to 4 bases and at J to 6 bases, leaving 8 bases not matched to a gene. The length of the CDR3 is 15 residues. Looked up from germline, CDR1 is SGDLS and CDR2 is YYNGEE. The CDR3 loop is CASSPPHRGPQPQHF. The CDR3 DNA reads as TGTGCCAGCAGCCCCCCGCACAGGGGGCCTCAGCCCCAGCATTTT.

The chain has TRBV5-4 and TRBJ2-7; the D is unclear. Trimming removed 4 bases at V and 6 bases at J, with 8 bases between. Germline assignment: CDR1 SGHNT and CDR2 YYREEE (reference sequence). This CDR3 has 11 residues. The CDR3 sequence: CASSLPREQYF. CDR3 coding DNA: TGTGCCAGCAGCCTCCCCCGCGAGCAGTACTTC.

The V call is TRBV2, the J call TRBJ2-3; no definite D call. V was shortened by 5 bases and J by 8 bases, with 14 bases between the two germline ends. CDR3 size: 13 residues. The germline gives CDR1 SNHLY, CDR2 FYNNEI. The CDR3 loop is CASSYYSFFTQYF. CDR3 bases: TGTGCCAGCAGTTACTACTCCTTCTTTACGCAGTATTTT.

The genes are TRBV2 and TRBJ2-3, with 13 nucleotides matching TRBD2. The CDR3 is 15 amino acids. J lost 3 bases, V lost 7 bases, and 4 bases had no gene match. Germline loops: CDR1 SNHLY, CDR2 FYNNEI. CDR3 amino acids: CASKLTSGGTDTQYF. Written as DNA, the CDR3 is TGTGCCAGCAAACTGACTAGCGGGGGGACAGATACGCAGTATTTT.

CDR3 DNA: TGTGCCAGTATTTCGGATAGCGGAAACACCATATATTTT. Residues: CASISDSGNTIYF. The V and J genes are TRBV19 and TRBJ1-3; D gene ambiguous. This CDR3 spans 13 amino acids. Trimming took 7 bases from V and 4 from J, leaving 11 bases between them. Germline CDR1 LNHDA, CDR2 SQIVND (reference sequence).

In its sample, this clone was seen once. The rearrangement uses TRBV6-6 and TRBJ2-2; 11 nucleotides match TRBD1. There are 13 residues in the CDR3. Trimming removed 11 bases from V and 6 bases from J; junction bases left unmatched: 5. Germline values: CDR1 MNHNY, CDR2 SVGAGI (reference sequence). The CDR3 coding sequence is TGTGCCGCCGCGGGACAGGGGGCCGGGGAGCTGTTTTTT. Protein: CAAAGQGAGELFF.

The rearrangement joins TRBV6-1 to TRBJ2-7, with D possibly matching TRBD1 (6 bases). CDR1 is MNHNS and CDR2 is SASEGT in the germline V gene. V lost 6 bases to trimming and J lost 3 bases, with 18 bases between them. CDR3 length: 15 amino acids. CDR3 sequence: CASRVGQGTLYEQYF. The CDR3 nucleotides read TGTGCCAGCAGGGTCGGGCAGGGGACCCTCTACGAGCAGTACTTC.

Written as DNA, the CDR3 is TGTGCCAGCAGGGAGATCTTAGCGGGAGGCTACCTAGCCGAGCAGTACTTC. It encodes CASREILAGGYLAEQYF. The chain couples TRBV27 to TRBJ2-7, with 10 bases that match TRBD2. CDR1 is MNHEY and CDR2 is SMNVEV in the germline V gene (reference sequence). V gave up 6 bases and J gave up 6 bases; unmatched junction bases: 17. The length of the CDR3 is 17 residues.

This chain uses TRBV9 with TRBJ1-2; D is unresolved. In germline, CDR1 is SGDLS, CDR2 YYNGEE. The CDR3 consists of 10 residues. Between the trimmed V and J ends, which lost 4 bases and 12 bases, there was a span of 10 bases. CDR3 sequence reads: CASSPRAHTF. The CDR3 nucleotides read TGTGCCAGCAGCCCCCGAGCCCACACCTTC.

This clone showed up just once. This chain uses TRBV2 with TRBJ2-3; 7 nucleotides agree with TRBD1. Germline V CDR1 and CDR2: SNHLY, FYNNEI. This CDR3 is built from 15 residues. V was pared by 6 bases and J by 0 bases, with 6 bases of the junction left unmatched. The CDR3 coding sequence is TGTGCCAGCAGCGACCCAGGGGGTAGCACAGATACGCAGTATTTT. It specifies CASSDPGGSTDTQYF.

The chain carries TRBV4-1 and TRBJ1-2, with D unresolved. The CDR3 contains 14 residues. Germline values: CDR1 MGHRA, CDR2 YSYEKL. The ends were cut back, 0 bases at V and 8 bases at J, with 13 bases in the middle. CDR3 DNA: TGCGCCAGCAGCCAAGAAGGCTTAGCCATGGGCTACACCTTC. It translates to CASSQEGLAMGYTF.

This CDR3 reads CASSVVPQIGLLNTQYF. CDR3 sequence (DNA): TGTGCCAGCAGCGTAGTACCCCAGATTGGGCTTTTGAATACGCAGTATTTT. The V gene is TRBV9, the J gene TRBJ2-3; D is unresolved. Trimming removed 0 bases at V and 7 bases at J, with 21 bases between. The CDR3 extends over 17 amino acids. Germline values: CDR1 SGDLS, CDR2 YYNGEE.